This is a list of T cell receptor beta chains from one sample in a study of metastatic and nonmetastatic thyroid tumors. TCRdb re-clonotyped the PCR reads via MiXCR. The sample gives about 7,000 clones, roughly two fifths of which show up once; less than 25% is in the top ten. The sequencing sample was made of tumor tissue. The source of these receptors is a female donor with papillary thyroid cancer or a benign thyroid nodule (not recorded which). Some clones in this sample may be carry-over from other donors' samples. The CDR3 runs from the conserved cysteine through the conserved F or W. A D gene is named only where the DNA matches it firmly. Where a row states a size, it is once, few, many or the class of an expanded clone; other rows omit it.

v_call: TRBV6-4
j_call: TRBJ2-7
d_call: TRBD2
clone_size: .
cdr3_nt: TGTGCCAGCATTCCCGGACTAGCGTCTCTCTCCTACGAGCAGTACTTC
cdr3_aa: CASIPGLASLSYEQYF

v_call: TRBV30
j_call: TRBJ1-4
d_call: .
clone_size: .
cdr3_nt: TGTGCCTGGAATCGGGGCACTAATGAAAAACTGTTTTTT
cdr3_aa: CAWNRGTNEKLFF

v_call: TRBV28
j_call: TRBJ2-5
d_call: TRBD1
clone_size: large
cdr3_nt: TGTGCCAGCAGTTTCGGGACAGGGGAGACCCAGTACTTC
cdr3_aa: CASSFGTGETQYF

v_call: TRBV12-3/TRBV12-4
j_call: TRBJ1-2
d_call: .
clone_size: few
cdr3_nt: TGTGCCAGCAGTTTAGACACAGGGACCGGTGGCTATGGCTACACCTTC
cdr3_aa: CASSLDTGTGGYGYTF

v_call: TRBV5-8
j_call: TRBJ1-1
d_call: .
clone_size: .
cdr3_nt: TGTGCCAGCAGCACGGGAAGCATGAACACTGAAGCTTTCTTT
cdr3_aa: CASSTGSMNTEAFF

v_call: TRBV30
j_call: TRBJ2-7
d_call: TRBD1
clone_size: .
cdr3_nt: TGTGCCTGGAGCGAATTGGGGGACAGAACATACGAGCAGTACTTC
cdr3_aa: CAWSELGDRTYEQYF

v_call: TRBV6-1
j_call: TRBJ1-2
d_call: .
clone_size: few
cdr3_nt: TGTGCCAGCAGCGAGGAGGTTCTAGCCTATGGCTACACCTTC
cdr3_aa: CASSEEVLAYGYTF

v_call: TRBV18
j_call: TRBJ1-1
d_call: .
clone_size: large
cdr3_nt: TGTGCCAGCTCACCATCGTTGAAGGGGGGAGCTTTCTTT
cdr3_aa: CASSPSLKGGAFF

v_call: TRBV30
j_call: TRBJ2-5
d_call: TRBD2
clone_size: .
cdr3_nt: TGTGCCTGGAGTGTCGGGGCTAGCGGGGGGCAGGGTGGTGAGACCCAGTACTTC
cdr3_aa: CAWSVGASGGQGGETQYF

v_call: TRBV20-1
j_call: TRBJ2-1
d_call: TRBD2
clone_size: medium-sized
cdr3_nt: TGCAGTGCTACACCTGGGACTAGCGGGATTGGTGAGCAGTTCTTC
cdr3_aa: CSATPGTSGIGEQFF

v_call: TRBV25-1
j_call: TRBJ2-7
d_call: .
clone_size: large
cdr3_nt: TGTGCCAGCAGTGAATACCCCCCTCCGGGAGACTTTTACGAGCAGTACTTC
cdr3_aa: CASSEYPPPGDFYEQYF

v_call: TRBV6-1
j_call: TRBJ2-3
d_call: TRBD1
clone_size: few
cdr3_nt: TGTGCCAGCAGTGAGGGGACAGGGGGCGCAGATACGCAGTATTTT
cdr3_aa: CASSEGTGGADTQYF

v_call: TRBV20-1
j_call: TRBJ1-6
d_call: .
clone_size: .
cdr3_nt: TGCAGTGCAAGACCGGAGTCACCCCTCCACTTT
cdr3_aa: CSARPESPLHF

v_call: TRBV3-1
j_call: TRBJ2-7
d_call: .
clone_size: .
cdr3_nt: TGTGCCAGCAGCCCATATCAGGGGTCTACCGAGCAGTACTTC
cdr3_aa: CASSPYQGSTEQYF

v_call: TRBV5-1
j_call: TRBJ2-3
d_call: .
clone_size: .
cdr3_nt: TGCGCCAGCAGCTTGGATGGGGGGAGGACAGATACGCAGTATTTT
cdr3_aa: CASSLDGGRTDTQYF

v_call: TRBV5-1
j_call: TRBJ2-1
d_call: TRBD2
clone_size: .
cdr3_nt: TGCGCCAGCAGCTCCCTAGCGGGAGGGCCGTTGGACAATGAGCAGTTCTTC
cdr3_aa: CASSSLAGGPLDNEQFF

v_call: TRBV28
j_call: TRBJ1-2
d_call: .
clone_size: medium-sized
cdr3_nt: TGTGCCAGCAGCCCGGGGGGTCCGGCATATGGCTACACCTTC
cdr3_aa: CASSPGGPAYGYTF

v_call: TRBV4-2
j_call: TRBJ2-6
d_call: .
clone_size: medium-sized
cdr3_nt: TGTGCCAGCAGCCAAGTTCAGGCAAGCTCTGGGGCCAACGTCCTGACTTTC
cdr3_aa: CASSQVQASSGANVLTF

v_call: TRBV5-8
j_call: TRBJ2-2
d_call: TRBD2
clone_size: medium-sized
cdr3_nt: TGTGCCAGCAGCGCGACTAGCGCAGCCGGGGAGCTGTTTTTT
cdr3_aa: CASSATSAAGELFF

v_call: TRBV19
j_call: TRBJ2-1
d_call: .
clone_size: few
cdr3_nt: TGTGCCAGTAGTATTGGGTGGCAGGATGAGCAGTTCTTC
cdr3_aa: CASSIGWQDEQFF

v_call: TRBV7-2
j_call: TRBJ2-2
d_call: TRBD2
clone_size: .
cdr3_nt: TGTGCCAGCAGCCGTAGCGGGGCGGACACCGGGGAGCTGTTTTTT
cdr3_aa: CASSRSGADTGELFF

v_call: TRBV20-1
j_call: TRBJ2-7
d_call: .
clone_size: .
cdr3_nt: TGCAGTGCTAGGGTCGGGGCCGCCCCCCTAGACGAGCAGTACTTC
cdr3_aa: CSARVGAAPLDEQYF

v_call: TRBV27
j_call: TRBJ1-5
d_call: .
clone_size: few
cdr3_nt: TGTGCCAGCAGTCGACTGGCGTGTCAGCCCCAGCATTTT
cdr3_aa: CASSRLACQPQHF

v_call: TRBV6-1
j_call: TRBJ2-2
d_call: .
clone_size: .
cdr3_nt: TGTGCCAGCAGTGAAGCGGACACCGGGGAGCTGTTTTTT
cdr3_aa: CASSEADTGELFF

v_call: TRBV6-1
j_call: TRBJ1-1
d_call: .
clone_size: .
cdr3_nt: TGTGCCAGCAGTGAACGGCATGAAGCTTTCTTT
cdr3_aa: CASSERHEAFF

v_call: TRBV27
j_call: TRBJ1-5
d_call: .
clone_size: .
cdr3_nt: TGTGCAAGCAGGTTGGGCAATCAGCCCCAGCATTTT
cdr3_aa: CASRLGNQPQHF

v_call: TRBV6-1
j_call: TRBJ1-3
d_call: TRBD1
clone_size: few
cdr3_nt: TGTGCCAGCAGTGAGGGGACAGGGATCGGAAACACCATATATTTT
cdr3_aa: CASSEGTGIGNTIYF